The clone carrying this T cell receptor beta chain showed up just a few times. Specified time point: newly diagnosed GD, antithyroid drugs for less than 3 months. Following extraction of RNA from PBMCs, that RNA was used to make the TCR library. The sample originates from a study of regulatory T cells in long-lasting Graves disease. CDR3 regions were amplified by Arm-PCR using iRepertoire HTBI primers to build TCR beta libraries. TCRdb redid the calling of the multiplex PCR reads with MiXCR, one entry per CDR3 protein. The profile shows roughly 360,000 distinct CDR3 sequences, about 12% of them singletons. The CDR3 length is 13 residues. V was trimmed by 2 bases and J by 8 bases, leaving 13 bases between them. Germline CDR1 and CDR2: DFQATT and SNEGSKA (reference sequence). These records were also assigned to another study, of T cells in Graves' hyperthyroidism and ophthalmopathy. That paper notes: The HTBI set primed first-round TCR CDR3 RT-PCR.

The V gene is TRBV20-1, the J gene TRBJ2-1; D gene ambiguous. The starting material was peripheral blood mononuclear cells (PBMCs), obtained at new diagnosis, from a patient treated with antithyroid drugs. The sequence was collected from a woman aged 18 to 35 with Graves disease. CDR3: CSARTPGGYEQFF. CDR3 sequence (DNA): TGCAGTGCTAGAACTCCTGGTGGGTATGAGCAGTTCTTC.